This is a list of T cell receptor beta chains from one sample in a study of T-cell reconstitution after alpha-beta-depleted transplantation in children. TCRdb analysed the PCR reads with MiXCR anew, one entry per CDR3 protein. The profile shows about 580,000 distinct CDR3 sequences, roughly 24% of them singletons. The material sequenced was PBMCs, mostly from graft donor cells, taken 360 days after TCRalphabeta/CD19-depleted stem cell transplant. The receptors shown here come from a boy younger than two who had a stem cell transplant for acute myeloid leukemia, so the T cells may come from the graft donor. The CDR3 runs from the conserved cysteine through the conserved F or W. D genes are given only for firm matches. A clone size is listed for some rows: how often the clone was seen (once, few, many), or a class if it is expanded.

clone size	J gene	V gene	D gene	CDR3 DNA	CDR3 protein
NA	TRBJ2-7	TRBV20-1	NA	TGCAGTGCCACCGGGAGCAGATACTCCTACGAGCAGTACTTC	CSATGSRYSYEQYF
many	TRBJ2-3	TRBV20-1	TRBD2	TGCAGTGCTAGAGTGACTAGCGGGGGCGCGGATACGCAGTATTTT	CSARVTSGGADTQYF
few	TRBJ1-2	TRBV6-5	TRBD1	TGTGCCAGCAGTTACTCTATGCACAGGGGATCGAGCTATGGCTACACCTTC	CASSYSMHRGSSYGYTF
few	TRBJ2-2	TRBV6-1	NA	TGTGCCAGCACCGTTAAAGAACCCAACACCGGGGAGCTGTTTTTT	CASTVKEPNTGELFF
NA	TRBJ2-3	TRBV7-7	TRBD1	TGTGCCAGCAGCCCAGACAGGGGGAGAACAGATACGCAGTATTTT	CASSPDRGRTDTQYF
many	TRBJ2-1	TRBV12-3/TRBV12-4	TRBD1	TGTGCCAGCAGTTCCCCCGGGACAGCGTACAATGAGCAGTTCTTC	CASSSPGTAYNEQFF
few	TRBJ1-1	TRBV29-1	NA	TGCAGCGTTGCCCCTTTGGGAACCACTGAAGCTTTCTTT	CSVAPLGTTEAFF
NA	TRBJ2-1	TRBV6-5	NA	TGTGCCAGCAGTCACCAGAGCAATGAGCAGTTCTTC	CASSHQSNEQFF
few	TRBJ1-1	TRBV29-1	NA	TGCAGCGTCCACAGGGATCATAACACTGAAGCTTTCTTT	CSVHRDHNTEAFF
many	TRBJ2-2	TRBV6-2/TRBV6-3	NA	TGTGCCAGCAGTCCACACAGGGCGGGGGAGCTGTTTTTT	CASSPHRAGELFF
many	TRBJ2-1	TRBV7-9	NA	TGTGCCAGCAGGCTGCGACTCCCGGAGTTTGGGGATGAGCAGTTCTTC	CASRLRLPEFGDEQFF
few	TRBJ2-3	TRBV25-1	NA	TGTGCCAGCAGCCCCGGTTACAGCGGGTCAGATACGCAGTATTTT	CASSPGYSGSDTQYF
many	TRBJ1-1	TRBV5-6	NA	TGTGCCAGCAGCTTTTTTCGGTTTCCTGAAGCTTTCTTT	CASSFFRFPEAFF
few	TRBJ2-2	TRBV5-1	TRBD1	TGCGCCAGCAGCAGTACCGGGACAGCCGGGGAGCTGTTTTTT	CASSSTGTAGELFF
few	TRBJ1-5	TRBV12-3/TRBV12-4	TRBD1	TGTGCCAGCAGTTCATCAGGGGGCGGGCAGCCCCAGCATTTT	CASSSSGGGQPQHF
NA	TRBJ2-7	TRBV20-1	NA	TGCAGTGCTAGGACCAGGGCCCACGAGCAGTACTTC	CSARTRAHEQYF
many	TRBJ2-3	TRBV7-2	NA	TGTGCCAGCAGCTTAGCAAGAGGGGGGGAGCAGTATTTT	CASSLARGGEQYF
NA	TRBJ1-4	TRBV7-9	TRBD1	TGTGCCAGCAGCCCCCGGGACAGGGAAATTGAAAAACTGTTTTTT	CASSPRDREIEKLFF
NA	TRBJ1-1	TRBV29-1	NA	TGCAGCGTACGCCCCTTCTCGACTACTGAAGCTTTCTTT	CSVRPFSTTEAFF
NA	TRBJ2-3	TRBV7-2	NA	TGTGCCAGCAGCCGAGCGGACCTACGCACAGATACGCAGTATTTT	CASSRADLRTDTQYF
once	TRBJ2-3	TRBV20-1	TRBD2	TGCAGTGCTAGAGTGGTAGCGGGGGGCATCACAGATACGCAGTATTTT	CSARVVAGGITDTQYF
few	TRBJ2-5	TRBV5-6	TRBD2	TGTGCCAGCAGACAGACTAGCTGGGAGACCCAGTACTTC	CASRQTSWETQYF
many	TRBJ1-6	TRBV21-1	NA	TGTGCCAGCAGCAAAGCCAACCTGCCCCCACAGGGGTTTGATTCACCCCTCCACTTT	CASSKANLPPQGFDSPLHF
few	TRBJ1-5	TRBV27	TRBD1	TGTGCCAGCAGTTTATCTTGGGACAGGGTTAGCAATCAGCCCCAGCATTTT	CASSLSWDRVSNQPQHF
many	TRBJ2-3	TRBV4-3	TRBD1	TGCGCCAGCAGCCTAAGAACAGGGGTTCCAGATACGCAGTATTTT	CASSLRTGVPDTQYF
many	TRBJ1-1	TRBV28	TRBD1	TGTGCCAGCAGCCGTCCCGGGACAGGGAGGCCTGAAGCTTTCTTT	CASSRPGTGRPEAFF
NA	TRBJ1-2	TRBV5-1	NA	TGCGCCAGCAGCCAACCGGGGCGTCAAGGGGGCTACACCTTC	CASSQPGRQGGYTF
many	TRBJ2-3	TRBV13	NA	TGTGCCAGCAGCCGGGACTGGTCTAGCACAGATACGCAGTATTTT	CASSRDWSSTDTQYF
many	TRBJ2-5	TRBV7-6	NA	TGTGCCAGCAGCTTAGGAGGTTCGGAGACCCAGTACTTC	CASSLGGSETQYF
few	TRBJ2-5	TRBV7-2	NA	TGTGCTGTGGGCGGGCCCATCGAGACCCAGTACTTC	CAVGGPIETQYF
NA	TRBJ2-5	TRBV28	NA	TGTGCCAGCAGTCTAAGGATCGGACCCCAGTACTTC	CASSLRIGPQYF
few	TRBJ2-7	TRBV20-1	TRBD1	TGCAGTGCTCGCTTTGGGACAGGGGCAGCCGAGCAGTACTTC	CSARFGTGAAEQYF
NA	TRBJ1-1	TRBV7-3	NA	TGTGCCAGCAGGGTCGGGGCATCAAACACTGAAGCTTTCTTT	CASRVGASNTEAFF
many	TRBJ2-2	TRBV11-2	NA	TGTGCCAGCAGCTCTTACAGGGAGAACACCGGGGAGCTGTTTTTT	CASSSYRENTGELFF
many	TRBJ2-3	TRBV7-6	NA	TGTGCCAGCAGCTTAGATGTGGGAGATACGCAGTATTTT	CASSLDVGDTQYF
NA	TRBJ2-1	TRBV7-2	NA	TGTGCCAGCAGCTTAGTCGGGGCTAGCTGGTCCTACAATGAGCAGTTCTTC	CASSLVGASWSYNEQFF
many	TRBJ1-1	TRBV12-3/TRBV12-4	TRBD1	TGTGCCAGCAGACAATTGGGACAGACGAACACTGAAGCTTTCTTT	CASRQLGQTNTEAFF
NA	TRBJ1-4	TRBV12-3/TRBV12-4	TRBD1	TGTGCCAGCAGTTCGCCATATTTGGGGACAGGGGGCTATGAAAAACTGTTTTTT	CASSSPYLGTGGYEKLFF
few	TRBJ2-5	TRBV20-1	NA	TGCAGTGCTAGGCCGTGGGGCCCCTACCAAGAGACCCAGTACTTC	CSARPWGPYQETQYF
few	TRBJ2-7	TRBV6-1	NA	TGTGCCAGCAGGAGAGGACAGCTTTATGTTTCCTACGAGCAGTACTTC	CASRRGQLYVSYEQYF
NA	TRBJ2-2	TRBV20-1	TRBD1	TGCAGTGCTCGCCGGGACAGGGGGCCGAACACCGGGGAGCTGTTTTTT	CSARRDRGPNTGELFF
NA	TRBJ2-1	TRBV9	TRBD2	TGTGCCAGCAGCCCACCCCTCGGGGGGTCCTACAATGAGCAGTTCTTC	CASSPPLGGSYNEQFF
many	TRBJ1-6	TRBV20-1	NA	TGCAGTGCTAGTTTAAGCAGGGAATGGACCTCACCCCTCCACTTT	CSASLSREWTSPLHF
NA	TRBJ1-5	TRBV20-1	TRBD1	TGCAGTGCTCGGACAGGGCTTAGCAATCAGCCCCAGCATTTT	CSARTGLSNQPQHF
NA	TRBJ1-3	TRBV4-1	TRBD1	TGCGCCAGCAGCCCGACAGGGGATGGAAACACCATATATTTT	CASSPTGDGNTIYF
NA	TRBJ1-2	TRBV20-1	TRBD1	TGCAGTGCTAGAGACAGGGGGCATCGGTATGGCTACACCTTC	CSARDRGHRYGYTF
NA	TRBJ1-1	TRBV7-8	TRBD1	TGTGCCAGCAGCTCCGAGACAGGGCGCACTGAAGCTTTCTTT	CASSSETGRTEAFF
NA	TRBJ2-5	TRBV3-1	TRBD2	TGTGCCACCTCGGCGGGGGGGCCTCAAGAGACCCAGTACTTC	CATSAGGPQETQYF
many	TRBJ1-3	TRBV28	NA	TGTGCCAGCAGTCAAGGGGGGCCCTCTGGAAACACCATATATTTT	CASSQGGPSGNTIYF
many	TRBJ1-5	TRBV12-5	NA	TGTGCTAGTGCCCCTTCGGGGGGGCCTGGGGGCAATCAGCCCCAGCATTTT	CASAPSGGPGGNQPQHF
many	TRBJ2-5	TRBV20-1	NA	TGCAGTGGACGGAAAGAGACCCAGTACTTC	CSGRKETQYF
few	TRBJ2-5	TRBV12-3/TRBV12-4	NA	TGTGCCAGCTCAAGCGGCGGGGTGGAGGAGACCCAGTACTTC	CASSSGGVEETQYF
NA	TRBJ1-5	TRBV5-5	NA	TGTGCCAGCAGCTTGGCTATCGGGGATCAGCCCCAGCATTTT	CASSLAIGDQPQHF
many	TRBJ2-3	TRBV20-1	TRBD2	TGCAGTTATTTGCCAGCGGGGGATACGCAGTATTTT	CSYLPAGDTQYF
NA	TRBJ1-2	TRBV18	NA	TGTGCCAGCTCACCAAGTAGACGTGACGGACCTTATAACTATGGCTACACCTTC	CASSPSRRDGPYNYGYTF
NA	TRBJ1-1	TRBV27	NA	TGTGCCAGCAGTTGGGGTACGGGACTGAACACTGAAGCTTTCTTT	CASSWGTGLNTEAFF
NA	TRBJ2-5	TRBV4-2	NA	TGTGCCAGGAGCCCGCGGGGACCGTACCAAGAGACCCAGTACTTC	CARSPRGPYQETQYF
few	TRBJ2-4	TRBV7-9	TRBD2	TGTGCCAGCAGCTTACCGTTCGGGGGGGCCAAAAACATTCAGTACTTC	CASSLPFGGAKNIQYF
NA	TRBJ1-6	TRBV6-4	NA	TGTGCCAGCAACCTTACAGGGATTTATAATTCACCCCTCCACTTT	CASNLTGIYNSPLHF